This TCR beta chain is drawn from a study of shared clonotypes between healthy human individuals. The study, taken as a whole, reports: Deeper or shallower sequencing was expected to change how clonotypes are shared among donors.

Once extracted for a subset, genomic DNA was divided evenly among several immunoSEQ plates. TCRdb keeps only in-frame clones here, not all; method: immunoSEQ multiplex PCR. Here the sample spans 550,000 to 850,000 clones, 55% to 75% being singletons. The CDR3 has 12 amino acids. CDR1 is MDHEN, CDR2 SYDVKM, per germline. V was trimmed by 5 bases and J by 7 bases, leaving 11 bases between them. A remark on this clone: Its matching antigen is unknown.

This clonotype was sampled from a woman aged 25 to 39 in good health. The rearrangement uses TRBV28 and TRBJ1-2; maybe TRBD1 (5 bases). Sample: memory CD4+ T cells sorted from blood. Documented subset: CD45RA-negative fraction. The CDR3 sequence is CASSVGGPGYTF. As DNA, the CDR3 is TGTGCCAGCAGTGTGGGGGGTCCTGGCTACACCTTC.